What follows are 20 T cell receptor beta chains derived from one specimen sequenced in a study of blood T cell repertoires in COVID-19. Using immunoSEQ multiplex PCR, the repertoire was profiled, and TCRdb retains in-frame clones only, with some absent. The profile covers 200,000 to 300,000 clones, with about 79% appearing a single time and over 2% taken by the ten largest. Sequencing was carried out using peripheral blood. The receptors were gathered from a man aged 40-49 years who had recovered from COVID-19.

The chain couples TRBV29-1 to TRBJ2-1, with 7 bases identical to TRBD2. Per the germline V gene, CDR1 is SQVTM and CDR2 is ANQGSEA. This CDR3 comprises 13 residues. The trim removed 3 bases at V and 10 bases at J, leaving 9 bases unmatched. CDR3 nucleotides: TGCAGCGTTGACGGACTAGGTCGCTCCGAGCAGTTCTTC. The encoded protein is CSVDGLGRSEQFF.

The V call is TRBV5-1, the J call TRBJ1-2, with D uncertain. Trimming cost V 4 bases and J 7 bases, with 17 bases left between them. Germline-derived CDR1 and CDR2 are SGHRS and YFSETQ. This CDR3 is 14 amino acids long. The CDR3 DNA is TGCGCCAGCAGCCCGGAGGTGTCAACCGGTGGCTACACCTTC. It specifies CASSPEVSTGGYTF.

The chain joins TRBV18 to TRBJ2-1; 15 nucleotides agree with TRBD2. This CDR3 is built from 19 residues. Germline trimming cut 2 bases from V and 2 bases from J; bases unmatched to any gene: 7. The V gene's germline CDR1 is KGHSH and CDR2 LQKENI. CDR3 loop: CASSPTGLAGGSAYNEQFF. The CDR3 nucleotides are TGTGCCAGCTCACCAACGGGACTAGCGGGAGGTAGTGCCTACAATGAGCAGTTCTTC.

The chain combines TRBV19 with TRBJ2-2, with D tentatively TRBD2 (5 bases). The CDR3 has 15 amino acids. Trimming removed 7 bases at V and 0 bases at J, with 12 bases between. Per germline, CDR1 LNHDA and CDR2 SQIVND (reference sequence). The CDR3 sequence: CASTTSGANTGELFF. The DNA of the CDR3 is TGTGCCAGTACCACAAGCGGAGCGAACACCGGGGAGCTGTTTTTT.

In its sample, this clone was seen a few times. The CDR3 loop reads CASKGQSYEQYF. In DNA form, the CDR3 reads TGTGCCAGCAAGGGGCAGTCCTACGAGCAGTACTTC. The gene calls are TRBV7-9 and TRBJ2-7, with a weak D call TRBD1 (5 bases). V was pared by 7 bases and J by 1 base, with 8 bases between. The CDR3 is 12 amino acids. Looked up from germline, CDR1 is SEHNR and CDR2 is FQNEAQ (reference sequence).

This clone was detected many times. This chain connects TRBV18 to TRBJ2-2, with TRBD1 as a possible D gene (7 bases). V lost 0 bases and J lost 5, with 13 bases in between. This CDR3 contains 16 residues. Germline CDR1 reads KGHSH; CDR2 reads LQKENI. CDR3 sequence: CASSPPGGGETGELFF. CDR3 bases: TGTGCCAGCTCACCACCAGGAGGGGGCGAGACCGGGGAGCTGTTTTTT.

A remark on this clone: Other DNA sequences in the sample encode the same CDR3. V is TRBV5-1 and J is TRBJ2-3; D perhaps matches TRBD1 (6 bases). CDR1 is SGHRS and CDR2 is YFSETQ in the germline V gene. CDR3 length: 13 amino acids. V shed 2 bases and J shed 4 bases, with 8 bases lying between them. CDR3 loop: CASSLEGADTQYF. In DNA, the CDR3 is TGCGCCAGCAGCTTAGAGGGGGCAGATACGCAGTATTTT.

The chain joins TRBV29-1 to TRBJ2-1; maybe TRBD2 (6 bases). V lost 6 bases and J 10 bases, leaving 13 bases between the germline ends. This CDR3 comprises 11 residues. Looked up from germline, CDR1 is SQVTM and CDR2 is ANQGSEA. This CDR3 reads CSVSPGDEQFF. Here the CDR3 DNA reads TGCAGCGTAAGTCCGGGGGACGAGCAGTTCTTC.

This rearrangement joins TRBV4-3 to TRBJ2-2, with D tentatively TRBD2 (6 bases). Trimming left V 0 bases short and J 3 bases short, with 11 bases between. The V gene's germline CDR1 is LGHNA and CDR2 YSLEER. This CDR3 contains 16 residues. The CDR3 sequence: CASSQDYPGDTGELFF. The CDR3 coding sequence is TGCGCCAGCAGCCAAGACTACCCGGGGGACACCGGGGAGCTGTTTTTT.

This chain uses TRBV5-4 with TRBJ2-1; the match to TRBD2 covers 8 bases. CDR3 length: 15 residues. The trim removed 4 bases at V and 9 bases at J, leaving 12 bases unmatched. Germline V lookup: CDR1 SGHNT, CDR2 YYREEE (reference sequence). CDR3 protein: CASSLGTSRGGEQFF. CDR3 sequence (DNA): TGTGCCAGCAGCCTAGGGACTTCCCGGGGGGGTGAGCAGTTCTTC. Using reference TRBV5-4 and TRBJ2-1 for the parts outside the CDR3, the full variable domain is ETGVTQSPTHLIKTRGQQVTLRCSSQSGHNTVSWYQQALGQGPQFIFQYYREEENGRGNFPPRFSGLQFPNYSSELNVNALELDDSALYLCASSLGTSRGGEQFFGPGTRLTVL.

The chain combines TRBV5-6 with TRBJ2-7; 7 positions match TRBD1. The ends lost 0 bases at V and 6 bases at J; junction bases unmatched: 9. CDR3 length equals 15 residues. Germline V gene data show CDR1 as SGHDT and CDR2 as YYEEEE. The DNA for the CDR3 is TGTGCCAGCAGCTTGGTACGACAGGGATACGGCGAGCAGTACTTC. It specifies CASSLVRQGYGEQYF.

Many counts were recorded for this clone. This rearrangement joins TRBV19 to TRBJ1-1; TRBD1 might be the D (5 bases). Per germline, CDR1 LNHDA and CDR2 SQIVND (reference sequence). V was trimmed by 4 bases and J by 0 bases, leaving 12 bases between them. CDR3 size: 15 residues. CDR3 coding DNA: TGTGCCAGTAGTACACACAGGTTCGTGAACACTGAAGCTTTCTTT. Translated: CASSTHRFVNTEAFF.

The chain is built from TRBV2 and TRBJ1-6, with D maybe TRBD1 (6 bases). Looked up from germline, CDR1 is SNHLY and CDR2 is FYNNEI. V lost 8 bases and J lost 5, with 19 bases in between. The CDR3 runs 16 residues. The CDR3 DNA is TGTGCCAGCTCCAGGTCGGGGGGCGAGAATAATTCACCCCTCCACTTT. Translating gives CASSRSGGENNSPLHF. Complete variable domain (other parts from reference TRBV2 and TRBJ1-6): EPEVTQTPSHQVTQMGQEVILRCVPISNHLYFYWYRQILGQKVEFLVSFYNNEISEKSEIFDDQFSVERPDGSNFTLKIRSTKLEDSAMYFCASSRSGGENNSPLHFGNGTRLTVT.

A single count supports this clone. The chain employs TRBV11-2 and TRBJ2-6, with D tentatively TRBD2 (6 bases). Looked up from germline, CDR1 is SGHAT and CDR2 is FQNNGV. The CDR3 has 14 residues. The V end was cut by 5 bases, the J end by 10 bases, with 15 bases between. The CDR3 nucleotides read TGTGCCAGCAGCGCGATCCCTCGGGAGAACGTCCTGACTTTC. This encodes CASSAIPRENVLTF.

The gene calls are TRBV3-1 (or the pseudogene TRBV3-2) and TRBJ2-5, with 9 bases aligning to TRBD2. CDR3 length: 17 amino acids. Germline V gene sequence: CDR1 LGHDT, CDR2 YNNKEL (reference sequence). V lost 4 bases, J lost 4 bases, and 13 bases stayed unmatched. CDR3 residues: CASSLTSLAGGGETQYF. DNA for the CDR3: TGTGCCAGCAGCCTAACGTCCCTGGCGGGGGGGGGAGAGACCCAGTACTTC.

The chain links TRBV5-1 to TRBJ2-2; no definite D call. V gave up 0 bases and J gave up 4 bases, with 13 bases separating them. This CDR3 comprises 16 residues. CDR1 SGHRS and CDR2 YFSETQ come from the germline V gene. CDR3 region: CASSLVPSTRTGELFF. The CDR3 DNA is TGCGCCAGCAGCTTGGTCCCCTCTACTCGCACCGGGGAGCTGTTTTTT.

The genes are TRBV11-2 and TRBJ2-2; 8 bases are a match to TRBD2. The trim removed 1 base at V and 6 bases at J, leaving 10 bases unmatched. From germline, CDR1 is SGHAT and CDR2 FQNNGV. This CDR3 spans 17 amino acids. The CDR3 bases are TGTGCCAGCAGCTTAGTCTCCACTAGCGGTAGTTCCGGGGAGCTGTTTTTT. Translated, it gives CASSLVSTSGSSGELFF.

This chain links TRBV20-1 with TRBJ1-6, with D uncertain. V gave up 3 bases and J gave up 0 bases, with 12 bases separating them. The CDR3 sequence is 16 residues long. Germline V gene lookup returns CDR1 DFQATT and CDR2 SNEGSKA (reference sequence). The CDR3 reads CSASGSSSSYNSPLHF. The CDR3 region has the DNA TGCAGTGCTAGTGGGTCATCTAGCTCCTATAATTCACCCCTCCACTTT.

V is TRBV19 and J is TRBJ1-5, with D unclear. Germline lookup yields CDR1 LNHDA and CDR2 SQIVND (reference sequence). Trimming removed 4 bases at V and 3 bases at J, with 16 bases between. The CDR3 has 16 residues. The DNA of the CDR3 is TGTGCCAGTAGTAAAGCCCTTACGGGAGACAATCAGCCCCAGCATTTT. Its protein is CASSKALTGDNQPQHF.

The chain employs TRBV30 and TRBJ1-3; no clear D. Trimming shortened V by 0 bases and J by 3 bases, and 12 bases separated the two germline ends. The CDR3 is 15 residues long. Germline CDR1 reads GTSNPN; CDR2 reads SVGIG (reference sequence). The CDR3 spells CAWSVRVSGGNTIYF. The CDR3 DNA sequence: TGTGCCTGGAGTGTACGGGTGTCCGGTGGAAACACCATATATTTT.